The present TCR beta chain was sequenced within a study of shared clonotypes between healthy human individuals. The study, taken as a whole, reports: Sharing across a few donors was seen in about 5% of naive CD4 clonotypes.

As for this clone: Its antigen is unidentified.

The germline CDR1 and CDR2 sequences are LNHDA and SQIVND (reference sequence). This CDR3 contains 16 residues. With V trimmed by 2 bases and J by 5 bases, 9 bases remained unmatched. Sequencing was performed with immunoSEQ multiplex PCR; in TCRdb, only in-frame clones are kept and a portion is missing. The table has 1.5 million to 1.9 million clones, 95% to 99% seen once. The TCR originated in a man aged 25 to 45 in good health. The J gene is TRBJ2-1, the V gene TRBV19; 7 bases agree with TRBD2. The specimen sequenced was naive CD4+ T cells sorted from blood. Subset of the sample: CD45RA+ positively selected. The DNA of the CDR3 is TGTGCCAGTAGTATAATTTTGGGGCGGGAGCACAATGAGCAGTTCTTC. This gives the protein CASSIILGREHNEQFF.